The clone carrying this T cell receptor (beta chain) occurred a few times. Its antigen remains unidentified. From the 5' RACE reads, TCRdb called clonotypes with MiXCR, one entry per CDR3 protein. This sample yields approximately 490,000 distinct CDR3 sequences, of which about a fifth are seen a single time; 0.45% to 0.5% belongs to the top ten. The entry originates in a study of identical twins. The germline V gene has CDR1 SGHRS and CDR2 YFSETQ. This CDR3 contains 15 residues. The junction had 6 bases not matched to a gene; V was cut back by 1 base and J by 5 bases. Study-level findings and limits: The same donors were not followed; conclusions instead depended on cross-sectional statistical analysis.

These same records also appear under a second study, on yellow fever vaccine responses in identical twins.

Sequencing input: CD4+ T cells sorted from blood. The receptor's source is a woman between 18 and 29 years old in good health. The J gene is TRBJ2-3, the V gene TRBV5-1; 8 positions match TRBD2. CDR3 coding DNA: TGCGCCAGCAGCTTGTACGGGGGGGCCATAGATACGCAGTATTTT. Translation gives CASSLYGGAIDTQYF.